The 27 T cell receptor beta chains listed next were all sequenced from one sample in a study of post-analysis software for immune sequencing data. General study points: TRBV5-6, TRBV5-1 and TRBV20-1 were among a handful of TRBV segments more frequent in patients than controls.

Prepared libraries of TCR beta cDNA carried unique molecular identifiers. TCRdb called the PCR reads again in MiXCR, with one record for every CDR3 protein. Of about 380,000 distinct CDR3 sequences in the sample, 30% to 45% were seen once. These receptors have no identified antigens. Sequenced input: blood. Source of these receptors: a girl under 18 with multiple sclerosis.

This clonotype came up a few times. V gene TRBV5-1 combines with J gene TRBJ2-3; possibly TRBD2 for D (7 bases). The CDR3 totals 15 residues. Germline CDR1 and CDR2: SGHRS and YFSETQ. V was shortened by 3 bases and J by 0 bases, with 11 bases between the two germline ends. CDR3 DNA: TGCGCCAGCAGCTCCGGGGGGCTCAGCACAGATACGCAGTATTTT. Encoded protein: CASSSGGLSTDTQYF.

This chain links TRBV16 with TRBJ1-2; unclear D gene. Germline V lookup: CDR1 KGHSY, CDR2 FQNENV. This CDR3 has 14 residues. Trimming took off 2 bases at V and 4 bases at J, with 11 bases between the two ends. The CDR3 DNA sequence: TGTGCCAGCAGCCAAATCTCCGGACCCTATGGCTACACCTTC. Residues: CASSQISGPYGYTF.

The chain employs TRBV29-1 and TRBJ1-2, with D perhaps matching TRBD1 (6 bases). Trimming shortened V by 6 bases and J by 4 bases, and 18 bases separated the two germline ends. Germline V CDR1 and CDR2: SQVTM, ANQGSEA. The CDR3 sequence is 14 residues long. The CDR3 bases are TGCAGCGTCGAAAACAGGGAGGGAATCTATGGCTACACCTTC. This sequence encodes CSVENREGIYGYTF.

The chain recombines TRBV5-1 with TRBJ2-3; D uncertain. This CDR3 spans 12 amino acids. Trimming removed 4 bases from V and 5 bases from J, with 8 bases in between. Germline V gene lookup returns CDR1 SGHRS and CDR2 YFSETQ. The CDR3 nucleotides read TGCGCCAGCAGCCAGCTGAGAGATACGCAGTATTTT. Translation gives CASSQLRDTQYF.

Details on this clonotype: The junction and the germline gene differ at one end; a read error may be behind it. V is TRBV5-1 and J is TRBJ1-1, with D tentatively TRBD1 (5 bases). This CDR3 region has 15 residues. Germline CDR1 reads SGHRS; CDR2 reads YFSETQ. The CDR3 here is CASSLWGEMNAEAFF. CDR3 coding DNA: TGCGCCAGCAGCCTCTGGGGGGAGATGAACGCTGAAGCTTTCTTT.

The CDR3 here is CASSSMVQEQFF. In DNA, the CDR3 is TGTGCCAGCAGTTCAATGGTGCAGGAGCAGTTCTTC. V is TRBV6-5 and J is TRBJ2-1; no definite D call. Between the trimmed V and J ends, which lost 4 bases and 10 bases, there was a span of 11 bases. CDR3 size: 12 residues. From germline, CDR1 is MNHEY and CDR2 SVGAGI.

V usage is TRBV4-3 and J usage is TRBJ2-2; TRBD2 matches 7 bases. CDR1 is LGHNA, CDR2 YSLEER, per germline. J lost 2 bases, V lost 1 base, and 7 bases had no gene match. The CDR3 sequence is 17 residues long. The CDR3 sequence: CASSQGKRGPNTGELFF. The CDR3 DNA reads as TGCGCCAGCAGCCAAGGCAAGCGGGGTCCTAACACCGGGGAGCTGTTTTTT.

V and J are TRBV29-1 and TRBJ2-7; weak D call: TRBD1 (6 bases). The germline V gene encodes CDR1 SQVTM and CDR2 ANQGSEA. CDR3 length: 15 residues. Trimming removed 6 bases at V and 4 bases at J, with 22 bases between. CDR3 amino acids: CSVEGTDSPGYEQYF. CDR3 DNA sequence: TGCAGCGTCGAGGGTACGGACAGCCCCGGGTACGAGCAGTACTTC.

The chain employs TRBV24-1 and TRBJ2-3, with a weak D call TRBD2 (5 bases). The CDR3 spans 17 residues. With 0 bases removed from V and 0 bases from J, the gap between germline ends came to 12 bases. Germline CDR1 and CDR2: KGHDR and SFDVKD. Here the CDR3 DNA reads TGTGCCACCAGTGATTTGGAGGGAACAACTAGCACAGATACGCAGTATTTT. Encoded protein: CATSDLEGTTSTDTQYF.

This clonotype appeared many times. This sequence joins TRBV4-3 and TRBJ2-6; D gene ambiguous. V lost 0 bases, J lost 4 bases, and 10 bases lay in between. CDR3 size: 16 residues. Per germline, CDR1 LGHNA and CDR2 YSLEER. CDR3 in amino acids: CASSQEGNGGANVLTF. CDR3 DNA sequence: TGCGCCAGCAGCCAAGAGGGTAATGGAGGGGCCAACGTCCTGACTTTC.

The chain has TRBV6-2 or TRBV6-3 and TRBJ2-1; D gene ambiguous. This CDR3 has 11 amino acids. CDR1 is MNHEY, CDR2 SVGEGT, per germline. V was pared by 10 bases and J by 4 bases, with 8 bases between. The CDR3: CATLRYNEQFF. As DNA, the CDR3 is TGTGCCACACTACGGTACAATGAGCAGTTCTTC.

In its sample, this clonotype was seen a few times. V is TRBV6-6 and J is TRBJ2-5, with D possibly being TRBD1 or TRBD2 (5 bases each). The CDR3 sequence is 14 residues long. The germline V gene has CDR1 MNHNY and CDR2 SVGAGI (reference sequence). V lost 5 bases and J 3 bases, leaving 13 bases between the germline ends. The CDR3 protein is CASSNRGPEETQYF. The CDR3 DNA sequence: TGTGCCAGCAGTAACCGGGGCCCGGAAGAGACCCAGTACTTC.

The rearrangement links TRBV20-1 to TRBJ2-7, with D possibly TRBD2 on 5 matching bases. Germline V gene data show CDR1 as DFQATT and CDR2 as SNEGSKA (reference sequence). With 0 bases removed from V and 0 bases from J, the gap between germline ends came to 15 bases. The CDR3 covers 16 residues. CDR3 amino acids: CSARDWASHYSYEQYF. DNA of the CDR3: TGCAGTGCTAGAGATTGGGCTAGCCACTACTCCTACGAGCAGTACTTC.

The V gene is TRBV20-1, the J gene TRBJ2-1; the D gene is possibly TRBD2 (5 bases). The CDR3 covers 12 residues. V lost 4 bases, J lost 7 bases, and 11 bases lay in between. Germline CDR1 and CDR2: DFQATT and SNEGSKA (reference sequence). The CDR3 DNA sequence: TGCAGTGCTACCCGGGGTGCTAATGAGCAGTTCTTC. Protein sequence: CSATRGANEQFF.

Only a few counts were recorded for this clonotype. V usage is TRBV5-5 and J usage is TRBJ1-2; no clear D gene. CDR1 and CDR2 (germline): SGHKS, YYEKEE (reference sequence). The length of the CDR3 is 13 residues. Trimming cost V 1 base and J 6 bases, with 10 bases left between them. The CDR3 here is CASSLFSQDGYTF. CDR3 nucleotide sequence: TGTGCCAGCAGCTTGTTCAGTCAGGATGGCTACACCTTC.

The V and J genes are TRBV7-2 and TRBJ2-7; D uncertain. CDR1 and CDR2 from the germline V gene are SGHTA and FQGNSA. The CDR3 is 15 amino acids. V gave up 0 bases and J gave up 2 bases, with 11 bases separating them. CDR3 in amino acids: CASSLAGGVTYEQYF. As DNA, the CDR3 is TGTGCCAGCAGCTTAGCGGGTGGGGTAACCTACGAGCAGTACTTC.

Only a few counts were recorded for this clonotype. This rearrangement joins TRBV7-9 to TRBJ2-7, with 8 bases that match TRBD1. The CDR3 extends over 15 amino acids. Germline loops: CDR1 SEHNR, CDR2 FQNEAQ (reference sequence). Unmatched junction bases numbered 9, after V lost 5 bases and J lost 3 bases. CDR3 protein: CASSHGQGMVYEQYF. The CDR3 DNA is TGTGCCAGCAGCCACGGACAGGGCATGGTCTACGAGCAGTACTTC.

This clonotype occurred a few times. The chain recombines TRBV6-1 with TRBJ2-7; D uncertain. Germline V gives CDR1 MNHNS, CDR2 SASEGT. V was trimmed by 6 bases and J by 2 bases, leaving 8 bases between them. The CDR3 totals 12 residues. CDR3 region: CASRTLTYEQYF. The CDR3 nucleotides are TGTGCCAGCAGGACACTTACCTACGAGCAGTACTTC.

This clonotype was counted a few times. This chain connects TRBV29-1 to TRBJ2-1, with D possibly matching TRBD2 (6 bases). Trimming shortened V by 6 bases and J by 6 bases, and 9 bases separated the two germline ends. CDR3 length: 11 residues. CDR1 is SQVTM, CDR2 ANQGSEA, per germline. DNA of the CDR3: TGCAGCGTGCTGGGGGGCAATGAGCAGTTCTTC. This sequence encodes CSVLGGNEQFF.

There are a few counts of this clonotype. V gene TRBV28 combines with J gene TRBJ1-2; no clear D. Germline V lookup: CDR1 MDHEN, CDR2 SYDVKM. The CDR3 runs 16 residues. V was cut by 3 bases and J by 0 bases, with 14 bases left in between. The CDR3 region is CASSFLTGRANYGYTF. The CDR3 nucleotides are TGTGCCAGCAGTTTCTTGACGGGAAGAGCTAACTATGGCTACACCTTC.

In regard to this clonotype: Being one base from a much bigger clone, this may be a read error. V usage is TRBV7-2 and J usage is TRBJ2-5; 12 bases are shared with TRBD2. The J call is doubtful: the DNA matches TRBJ2-7 better. The CDR3 spans 15 residues. Germline-derived CDR1 and CDR2 are SGHTA and FQGNSA. The CDR3 bases are TGTGCCAGCAGCTTAGGACTAGCGGGGGACTACGAGCAGTACTTC. Its translation is CASSLGLAGDYEQYF.

This clonotype has just a few counts. The gene calls are TRBV29-1 and TRBJ1-4; 8 nucleotides line up with TRBD1. Trimming took 4 bases from V and 8 from J; bases not matched to a gene: 6. Germline V lookup: CDR1 SQVTM, CDR2 ANQGSEA. The CDR3 totals 13 residues. The CDR3 DNA follows: TGCAGCGTTGGTGGACAGGGAGAGGAAAAACTGTTTTTT. It codes for CSVGGQGEEKLFF.

This chain uses TRBV25-1 with TRBJ1-1, with a possible D match to TRBD1 (6 bases). With 3 bases removed from V and 2 bases from J, the gap between germline ends came to 10 bases. Looked up from germline, CDR1 is MGHDK and CDR2 is SYGVNS. The CDR3 loop spans 14 amino acids. The CDR3 region has the DNA TGTGCCAGCAGTGATCGGACAGTCAACACTGAAGCTTTCTTT. The encoded protein is CASSDRTVNTEAFF.

This clonotype has a count of ten or more. V is TRBV6-5 and J is TRBJ1-2, with D uncertain. The germline CDR1 and CDR2 sequences are MNHEY and SVGAGI. The CDR3 spans 14 residues. The V and J ends lost 5 bases and 4 bases respectively, with 14 bases between them. Here the CDR3 DNA reads TGTGCCAGCAGTCAGATCGGGAGGTTCTATGGCTACACCTTC. Translation: CASSQIGRFYGYTF.

This clonotype was seen more than once but under ten times. CDR3 loop: CASSEAVGGSYNEQFF. The CDR3 region has the DNA TGTGCCAGCAGTGAAGCGGTCGGGGGATCCTACAATGAGCAGTTCTTC. The V and J genes are TRBV6-1 and TRBJ2-1, with D possibly TRBD2 on 6 matching bases. In germline, CDR1 is MNHNS, CDR2 SASEGT. The CDR3 contains 16 residues. With 0 bases removed from V and 1 base from J, the gap between germline ends came to 10 bases.

This clonotype came up a few times. This chain connects TRBV4-2 to TRBJ2-3; 8 nucleotides agree with TRBD2. CDR3 length: 15 residues. V gave up 4 bases and J gave up 3 bases; unmatched junction bases: 6. Germline assignment: CDR1 LGHNA and CDR2 YNFKEQ. The CDR3 is CASSRAGGRTDTQYF. DNA of the CDR3: TGTGCCAGCAGCCGGGCGGGGGGTCGTACAGATACGCAGTATTTT.

This rearrangement joins TRBV5-1 to TRBJ2-1; 7 bases fit TRBD2. CDR1 is SGHRS and CDR2 is YFSETQ in the germline V gene. The CDR3 is 15 residues long. V shed 3 bases, J shed 3 bases, and the junction held 6 bases outside the gene matches. CDR3 residues: CASSWTGGDYNEQFF. DNA for the CDR3: TGCGCCAGCAGCTGGACGGGGGGAGACTACAATGAGCAGTTCTTC. Based on the CDR3 plus reference TRBV5-1 and TRBJ2-1, the full variable domain is KAGVTQTPRYLIKTRGQQVTLSCSPISGHRSVSWYQQTPGQGLQFLFEYFSETQRNKGNFPGRFSGRQFSNSRSEMNVSTLELGDSALYLCASSWTGGDYNEQFFGPGTRLTVL.